Shown below are 2 T cell receptor beta chains from a single sample sequenced in a study of cytomegalovirus exposure and HLA in healthy donors. The PCR contained 60 Vbeta and 13 Jbeta primers. The method was immunoSEQ multiplex PCR; TCRdb's version includes in-frame clones alone and lacks a portion of them. This table holds over 40,000 clones. Sequencing was done on a sample of PBMCs. Receptor source: a man aged 25-45 years in good health and CMV-seronegative.

This chain links TRBV30 with TRBJ2-5, with a possible D match to TRBD2 (5 bases). The V end lost 0 bases, the J end lost 5 bases, and 10 bases lay between the germline ends. From germline, CDR1 is GTSNPN and CDR2 SVGIG (reference sequence). This CDR3 has 13 residues. Here the CDR3 reads CAWSVLGRETQYF. CDR3 coding DNA: TGTGCCTGGAGTGTACTAGGGCGGGAGACCCAGTACTTC.

As to this clone: A read error may produce the germline difference seen at one junction end. The chain is built from TRBV4-1 and TRBJ2-7; D unresolved. Germline CDR1 is MGHRA and CDR2 is YSYEKL. The CDR3 contains 11 residues. The CDR3 loop reads CARSQHYEQYF. The CDR3 DNA follows: TGCGCCAGAAGCCAACACTACGAGCAGTACTTC.